The next 31 T cell receptor beta chains were all read from a single sample in a study of control samples from healthy donors and cancer patients. TCRdb's copy holds only in-frame clones and misses some; the assay was immunoSEQ multiplex PCR. The top ten clones hold 1.4% to 1.5% of a sample with some 200,000 clones, about 93% of them seen once. Sequenced material: blood. The receptors were sampled from a man aged 18 to 30 in good health.

This chain uses TRBV12-3 or TRBV12-4 with TRBJ1-6; D is unclear. V lost 0 bases to trimming and J lost 7 bases, with 4 bases between them. This CDR3 contains 13 residues. The CDR3 nucleotides are TGTGCCAGCAGTTTAGCCGCGAATTCACCCCTCCACTTT. The encoded protein is CASSLAANSPLHF.

This clone was found once. This chain joins TRBV24-1 and TRBJ2-5, with 10 positions matching TRBD1. Germline assignment: CDR1 KGHDR and CDR2 SFDVKD. The CDR3 has 15 residues. The V and J ends lost 4 bases and 5 bases, in that order; junction bases with no gene match: 6. CDR3 sequence: CATSDRDRGRETQYF. The CDR3 bases are TGTGCCACCAGTGACCGGGACAGGGGCCGGGAGACCCAGTACTTC.

J is TRBJ2-4 and V is TRBV5-1, with D possibly matching TRBD2 (5 bases). This CDR3 has 17 amino acids. In germline, CDR1 is SGHRS, CDR2 YFSETQ. Trimming took off 3 bases at V and 6 bases at J, with 22 bases between the two ends. This CDR3 is CASSSSSLGGDLNIQYF. CDR3 DNA sequence: TGCGCCAGCAGCTCTTCGAGTCTTGGAGGCGATTTAAACATTCAGTACTTC. Combining the CDR3 with reference TRBV5-1 and TRBJ2-4 gives the whole variable domain KAGVTQTPRYLIKTRGQQVTLSCSPISGHRSVSWYQQTPGQGLQFLFEYFSETQRNKGNFPGRFSGRQFSNSRSEMNVSTLELGDSALYLCASSSSSLGGDLNIQYFGAGTRLSVL.

The V call is TRBV5-1, the J call TRBJ2-5; 11 positions agree with TRBD1. With V trimmed by 4 bases and J by 5 bases, 4 bases remained unmatched. CDR1 and CDR2 from the germline V gene are SGHRS and YFSETQ. The CDR3 has 14 amino acids. In DNA, the CDR3 is TGCGCCAGCAGCCCGGACAGGGGGCGGGAGACCCAGTACTTC. It encodes CASSPDRGRETQYF.

The chain is built from TRBV28 and TRBJ1-1, with a tentative D call TRBD1 (6 bases). With 5 bases removed from V and 4 bases from J, the gap between germline ends came to 17 bases. CDR3 length equals 15 residues. From germline, CDR1 is MDHEN and CDR2 SYDVKM. The CDR3 DNA reads TGTGCCAGCAGTCGAACAGGGCGGTTATCCACTGAAGCTTTCTTT. Amino acid sequence: CASSRTGRLSTEAFF. Based on the CDR3 plus reference TRBV28 and TRBJ1-1, the full variable domain is DVKVTQSSRYLVKRTGEKVFLECVQDMDHENMFWYRQDPGLGLRLIYFSYDVKMKEKGDIPEGYSVSREKKERFSLILESASTNQTSMYLCASSRTGRLSTEAFFGQGTRLTVV.

V and J are TRBV6-1 and TRBJ1-2; D gene unclear. Germline lookup yields CDR1 MNHNS and CDR2 SASEGT. V shed 2 bases and J shed 3 bases, with 4 bases lying between them. The CDR3 extends over 12 amino acids. This chain's CDR3 is CASSETDYGYTF. In nucleotides, the CDR3 is TGTGCCAGCAGTGAAACAGACTATGGCTACACCTTC.

The chain recombines TRBV7-9 with TRBJ1-1; TRBD1 is a possible D gene (6 bases). Trimming left V 2 bases short and J 2 bases short, with 9 bases between. The CDR3 extends over 14 amino acids. CDR1 is SEHNR and CDR2 is FQNEAQ in the germline V gene (reference sequence). In nucleotides, the CDR3 is TGTGCCAGCAGCTTATTAGGGGGAAACACTGAAGCTTTCTTT. Protein product: CASSLLGGNTEAFF.

This chain joins TRBV4-1 and TRBJ1-1, with D possibly matching TRBD1 (6 bases). The V end lost 4 bases, the J end lost 1 base, and 10 bases lay between the germline ends. The CDR3 has 14 residues. Germline lookup yields CDR1 MGHRA and CDR2 YSYEKL. The CDR3 loop is CASSPGTPNTEAFF. CDR3 sequence (DNA): TGCGCCAGCAGCCCCGGGACACCGAACACTGAAGCTTTCTTT.

With respect to this clone: The junction does not match germline at one end; this may be a read error. The V call is TRBV5-4, the J call TRBJ2-1; possible D gene TRBD1, 5 bases. The CDR3 has 16 amino acids. CDR1 is SGHNT, CDR2 YYREEE, per germline (reference sequence). In DNA, the CDR3 is TGTGCCAGCAACCGGTTGCGGCAGGGATCCTCCAATGAGCAGTTCTTC. This codes for CASNRLRQGSSNEQFF.

This clone has just one count. The V and J genes are TRBV13 and TRBJ2-7; a possible D gene is TRBD2 (6 bases). Trimming took 3 bases from V and 3 from J, leaving 12 bases between them. CDR1 PRHDT and CDR2 FYEKMQ come from the germline V gene (reference sequence). This CDR3 comprises 14 residues. The CDR3 nucleotides read TGTGCCAGCAGCTTGGGAGGAGTTAACTACGAGCAGTACTTC. This gives the protein CASSLGGVNYEQYF. Together with reference TRBV13 and TRBJ2-7, the CDR3 gives the full variable domain: AAGVIQSPRHLIKEKRETATLKCYPIPRHDTVYWYQQGPGQDPQFLISFYEKMQSDKGSIPDRFSAQQFSDYHSELNMSSLELGDSALYFCASSLGGVNYEQYFGPGTRLTVT.

The rearrangement joins TRBV5-1 to TRBJ1-4; D remains ambiguous. The CDR3 covers 15 residues. The V end was cut by 1 base, the J end by 0 bases, with 7 bases between. Germline V gives CDR1 SGHRS, CDR2 YFSETQ. CDR3 DNA: TGCGCCAGCAGCTTGTTGCCGGCAACTAATGAAAAACTGTTTTTT. This sequence encodes CASSLLPATNEKLFF.

The chain joins TRBV6-5 to TRBJ1-6, with D tentatively TRBD1 (5 bases). The CDR3 has 15 amino acids. The V and J ends lost 0 bases and 6 bases respectively, with 9 bases between them. Germline CDR1 is MNHEY and CDR2 is SVGAGI. The CDR3 bases are TGTGCCAGCAGTTACTCTGGGGCCGTTAATTCACCCCTCCACTTT. Its translation is CASSYSGAVNSPLHF.

The chain has TRBV3-1 (or the pseudogene TRBV3-2) and TRBJ2-7; D ambiguous. The germline gives CDR1 LGHDT, CDR2 YNNKEL (reference sequence). Trimming removed 6 bases from V and 6 bases from J, with 18 bases in between. The CDR3 totals 14 residues. The CDR3 spells CASRPAGFYSEQYF. Here the CDR3 DNA reads TGTGCCAGCAGACCCGCCGGCTTTTACTCCGAGCAGTACTTC.

This chain joins TRBV6-5 and TRBJ1-1; 7 nucleotides align to TRBD1. The trim removed 5 bases at V and 1 base at J, leaving 4 bases unmatched. The V gene's germline CDR1 is MNHEY and CDR2 SVGAGI. The CDR3 covers 14 residues. The CDR3 DNA is TGTGCCAGCAGTCCGGACAGGAAGAACACTGAAGCTTTCTTT. Its translation is CASSPDRKNTEAFF.

This chain links TRBV29-1 with TRBJ2-7, with 9 bases aligning to TRBD2. This CDR3 region has 13 residues. Looked up from germline, CDR1 is SQVTM and CDR2 is ANQGSEA. The junction had 5 bases not matched to a gene; V was cut back by 6 bases and J by 2 bases. The CDR3 loop reads CSVLGGGAYEQYF. The CDR3 nucleotides read TGCAGCGTGTTGGGCGGGGGGGCCTACGAGCAGTACTTC.

The genes are TRBV12-3 or TRBV12-4 and TRBJ2-5; weak D call: TRBD1 (6 bases). V gave up 6 bases and J gave up 1 base, with 9 bases separating them. The CDR3 sequence is 13 residues long. This chain's CDR3 is CASRPTGQETQYF. The CDR3 DNA reads TGTGCCAGCAGACCGACAGGCCAAGAGACCCAGTACTTC.

V is TRBV6-2 or TRBV6-3 and J is TRBJ2-3; 9 bases line up with TRBD2. Germline trimming cut 4 bases from V and 4 bases from J; bases unmatched to any gene: 3. CDR3 length: 14 residues. Germline CDR1 and CDR2: MNHEY and SVGEGT. This chain's CDR3 is CASSLAGEADTQYF. As DNA, the CDR3 is TGTGCCAGCAGTTTAGCGGGGGAAGCAGATACGCAGTATTTT.

The rearrangement uses TRBV12-3 or TRBV12-4 and TRBJ1-2, with D tentatively TRBD1 (5 bases). V was clipped by 4 bases and J by 4 bases, with 10 bases between them. CDR3 length: 13 amino acids. For the CDR3, the DNA is TGTGCCAGCAGTTCGACAGCGGGCTATGGCTACACCTTC. Its protein is CASSSTAGYGYTF.

The genes are TRBV10-1 and TRBJ2-4, with D perhaps matching TRBD2 (6 bases). The V and J ends lost 1 base and 10 bases respectively, with 11 bases between them. Germline values: CDR1 WNHNN, CDR2 SYGVQD (reference sequence). This CDR3 has 13 residues. CDR3 in DNA: TGCGCCAGCAGTGAGTTGGGGGGTGGGATTCAGTACTTC. Residues: CASSELGGGIQYF.

Written as DNA, the CDR3 is TGTGCCAGCAGCGCCGGACTGAGGGAAGGGGGCTACACCTTC. This gives the protein CASSAGLREGGYTF. The rearrangement links TRBV9 to TRBJ1-2; D not certain. Trimming pared 3 bases from V and 8 bases from J, leaving 17 bases between. This CDR3 spans 14 amino acids. The germline CDR1 and CDR2 sequences are SGDLS and YYNGEE.

This chain joins TRBV6-2 or TRBV6-3 and TRBJ1-5; D is ambiguous. V was clipped by 1 base and J by 0 bases, with 7 bases between them. Germline lookup yields CDR1 MNHEY and CDR2 SVGEGT. CDR3 length: 15 residues. CDR3 loop: CASSYLGNSNQPQHF. The CDR3 nucleotides read TGTGCCAGCAGTTACTTGGGGAATAGCAATCAGCCCCAGCATTTT.

In this sample, this clone turned up once. This chain links TRBV9 with TRBJ1-4, with 7 bases fitting TRBD1. Losses at the gene ends were 3 bases for V and 3 bases for J; bases not matched to a gene: 5. There are 15 residues in the CDR3. Per germline, CDR1 SGDLS and CDR2 YYNGEE. The CDR3 is CASSAGGAANEKLFF. CDR3 coding DNA: TGTGCCAGCAGCGCAGGGGGGGCGGCTAATGAAAAACTGTTTTTT.

CDR3 in DNA: TGTGCCAGCAGTGAAGAGACAGGGGGGTGGCCCCTCCACTTT. The encoded protein is CASSEETGGWPLHF. The chain is built from TRBV6-4 and TRBJ1-6; 9 bases are a match to TRBD1. V was pared by 3 bases and J by 13 bases, with 7 bases of the junction left unmatched. CDR1 is MRHNA and CDR2 is SNTAGT in the germline V gene. The CDR3 covers 14 residues.

The chain recombines TRBV2 with TRBJ1-1; D is possibly TRBD1 (6 bases). Trimming pared 4 bases from V and 1 base from J, leaving 13 bases between. CDR1 is SNHLY, CDR2 FYNNEI, per germline. CDR3 length: 15 amino acids. CDR3 residues: CASSVLRGQNTEAFF. The CDR3, as DNA: TGTGCCAGCAGTGTTCTGCGGGGACAGAACACTGAAGCTTTCTTT.

The J gene is TRBJ1-6, the V gene TRBV27; D remains ambiguous. Germline loops: CDR1 MNHEY, CDR2 SMNVEV (reference sequence). The CDR3 is made up of 13 amino acids. V dropped 8 bases and J dropped 10 bases, with 15 bases sitting between them. The chain's CDR3 is CASAEIYGSPLHF. In nucleotides, the CDR3 is TGTGCCAGCGCTGAGATCTACGGATCACCCCTCCACTTT.

The chain joins TRBV28 to TRBJ1-4; D ambiguous. The CDR3 runs to 13 residues. Trimming took 6 bases from V and 6 from J, leaving 11 bases between them. CDR1 MDHEN and CDR2 SYDVKM come from the germline V gene. The CDR3, as DNA: TGTGCCAGCAGACCACCGAAGTATGAAAAACTGTTTTTT. Translation: CASRPPKYEKLFF. The full variable domain, rest sourced from reference TRBV28 and TRBJ1-4, is DVKVTQSSRYLVKRTGEKVFLECVQDMDHENMFWYRQDPGLGLRLIYFSYDVKMKEKGDIPEGYSVSREKKERFSLILESASTNQTSMYLCASRPPKYEKLFFGSGTQLSVL.

This chain uses TRBV4-1 with TRBJ1-6; TRBD1 matches 7 bases. This CDR3 contains 16 residues. The trim removed 5 bases at V and 9 bases at J, leaving 13 bases unmatched. The germline CDR1 and CDR2 sequences are MGHRA and YSYEKL. The DNA for the CDR3 is TGCGCCAGCAGCTCTACAGGGGTCACAATGGGTTCACCCCTCCACTTT. Amino acid sequence: CASSSTGVTMGSPLHF.

The chain carries TRBV19 and TRBJ1-2; TRBD1 aligns across 8 bases. The V gene's germline CDR1 is LNHDA and CDR2 SQIVND (reference sequence). CDR3 size: 13 residues. Germline trimming cut 4 bases from V and 8 bases from J; bases unmatched to any gene: 6. CDR3 region: CASSRQGTDGYTF. Written as DNA, the CDR3 is TGTGCCAGTAGTAGACAGGGGACGGACGGCTACACCTTC.

The J gene is TRBJ1-6, the V gene TRBV9; no reliable D call. This CDR3 region has 16 residues. The V and J ends lost 0 bases and 7 bases respectively, with 14 bases between them. Looked up from germline, CDR1 is SGDLS and CDR2 is YYNGEE. CDR3 residues: CASSVGAVGSNSPLHF. In DNA form, the CDR3 reads TGTGCCAGCAGCGTAGGGGCTGTGGGATCGAATTCACCCCTCCACTTT.

This clone was counted between two and nine times. The chain carries TRBV19 and TRBJ1-5; D not certain. The germline V gene has CDR1 LNHDA and CDR2 SQIVND (reference sequence). The V end lost 6 bases, the J end lost 0 bases, and 15 bases lay between the germline ends. The CDR3 is made up of 16 amino acids. This CDR3 reads CASSVKEIYSNQPQHF. CDR3 DNA: TGTGCCAGTAGCGTCAAGGAAATCTATAGCAATCAGCCCCAGCATTTT.

The chain uses TRBV9 and TRBJ2-6; no clear D. Deletions cut 4 bases from V and 0 bases from J, with 8 bases between. This CDR3 comprises 15 residues. CDR1 is SGDLS and CDR2 is YYNGEE in the germline V gene. CDR3 region: CASSLEASGANVLTF. The CDR3 coding sequence is TGTGCCAGCAGCCTCGAGGCCTCTGGGGCCAACGTCCTGACTTTC.